Listed below are T cell receptor beta chains from one sample, sequenced in a study of regulatory T cells in long-lasting Graves disease. TCRdb called the multiplex PCR reads again in MiXCR, with one record for every CDR3 protein. The table lists 650,000 to 700,000 distinct CDR3 sequences, around 30% of them singletons, with under 55% in the top ten. Material: peripheral blood mononuclear cells (PBMCs), obtained when the disease was refractory, from a patient treated with antithyroid drugs. These receptors were collected from a female donor with Graves disease. The CDR3 runs from the conserved cysteine through the conserved F or W. D genes are given only for firm matches. Size is stated for part of the rows, as once, few or many counts, or as a class when the clone is expanded.

d_call	cdr3_length	v_call	clone_size	j_call	cdr3_aa	cdr3_nt
.	14	TRBV29-1	.	TRBJ2-7	CSVAAGTNSYEQYF	TGCAGCGTTGCCGCCGGGACAAACTCCTACGAGCAGTACTTC
.	12	TRBV12-3/TRBV12-4	few	TRBJ1-4	CASCPINEKLFF	TGTGCCAGTTGCCCCATAAATGAAAAACTGTTTTTT
TRBD1	14	TRBV12-3/TRBV12-4	many	TRBJ1-2	CASSSGTGQGGYTF	TGTGCCAGCAGTTCCGGAACGGGACAGGGTGGCTACACCTTC
.	13	TRBV6-1	few	TRBJ1-5	CASSESFNQPQHF	TGTGCCAGCAGTGAATCCTTCAATCAGCCCCAGCATTTT
.	18	TRBV15	.	TRBJ1-4	CATSRDLPGGSTNEKLFF	TGTGCCACCAGCAGAGATCTCCCCGGGGGATCCACTAATGAAAAACTGTTTTTT
.	15	TRBV27	few	TRBJ1-2	CASSPLEAAAYGYTF	TGTGCCAGCAGTCCCCTGGAGGCGGCCGCCTATGGCTACACCTTC
.	17	TRBV12-3/TRBV12-4	few	TRBJ2-5	CASRRGPRRRGQETQYF	TGTGCCAGCAGACGGGGGCCCCGGAGGAGGGGACAAGAGACCCAGTACTTC
.	15	TRBV10-3	.	TRBJ1-6	CAISEGTGSNSPLHF	TGTGCCATCAGTGAGGGTACAGGGAGTAATTCACCCCTCCACTTT
.	12	TRBV11-2	many	TRBJ2-5	CASSLGTETQYF	TGTGCCAGCAGCTTAGGGACAGAGACCCAGTACTTC
TRBD2	16	TRBV2	many	TRBJ2-5	CASSELASGRKETQYF	TGTGCCAGCAGTGAATTGGCTAGCGGGAGGAAAGAGACCCAGTACTTC
TRBD1	15	TRBV9	.	TRBJ2-2	CASSDGDRHTGELFF	TGTGCCAGCAGCGACGGGGACAGACACACCGGGGAGCTGTTTTTT
.	13	TRBV20-1	.	TRBJ2-2	CSAKGRNTGELFF	TGCAGTGCTAAGGGCAGGAACACCGGGGAGCTGTTTTTT
TRBD1	12	TRBV29-1	.	TRBJ1-2	CSVRTGNYGYTF	TGCAGCGTCAGGACAGGCAACTATGGCTACACCTTC
TRBD1	14	TRBV24-1	few	TRBJ2-2	CATEGQGATGELFF	TGTGCCACCGAGGGGCAGGGGGCGACCGGGGAGCTGTTTTTT
.	16	TRBV7-9	few	TRBJ1-1	CASSDPGLVMNTEAFF	TGTGCCAGCAGCGACCCAGGGTTGGTGATGAACACTGAAGCTTTCTTT
TRBD2	17	TRBV20-1	few	TRBJ2-7	CSARSGLAGGSSYEQYF	TGCAGTGCTAGATCGGGACTAGCGGGAGGGTCCTCCTACGAGCAGTACTTC
.	12	TRBV28	many	TRBJ1-2	CASSPLRYGYTF	TGTGCCAGCAGTCCCCTTCGCTATGGCTACACCTTC
TRBD2	18	TRBV13	.	TRBJ2-1	CASSLVVGASGSYNEQFF	TGTGCCAGCAGCTTAGTTGTCGGTGCTAGCGGCTCCTACAATGAGCAGTTCTTC
.	14	TRBV6-1	.	TRBJ2-5	CASLRGGGEETQYF	TGTGCCAGCCTCAGGGGTGGAGGGGAGGAGACCCAGTACTTC
TRBD1	13	TRBV20-1	.	TRBJ1-1	CSATKDRATEAFF	TGCAGTGCTACCAAGGACAGGGCCACTGAAGCTTTCTTT
.	14	TRBV5-1	few	TRBJ2-4	CASSLSDRRAIQYF	TGCGCCAGCAGCTTAAGCGACAGGAGGGCGATTCAGTACTTC
.	13	TRBV7-3	few	TRBJ1-1	CASSFPRDTEAFF	TGTGCCAGCAGCTTTCCCAGGGACACTGAAGCTTTCTTT
.	13	TRBV6-2/TRBV6-3	many	TRBJ1-2	CASSPGTLYGYTF	TGTGCCAGCAGCCCAGGGACTTTGTATGGCTACACCTTC
TRBD1	11	TRBV9	.	TRBJ1-2	CASSVDRTFTF	TGTGCCAGCAGCGTGGACAGGACGTTTACCTTC
TRBD1	14	TRBV30	.	TRBJ1-1	CAWIAGTENTEAFF	TGTGCCTGGATCGCCGGGACAGAGAACACTGAAGCTTTCTTT
.	15	TRBV19	.	TRBJ1-5	CASSIRGKSNQPQHF	TGTGCCAGTAGTATAAGGGGTAAAAGCAATCAGCCCCAGCATTTT
TRBD2	14	TRBV20-1	.	TRBJ2-7	CSALSGRAVVEQYF	TGCAGTGCGCTTAGCGGGAGGGCCGTGGTCGAGCAGTACTTC
.	15	TRBV27	many	TRBJ1-1	CASSLSVSMNTEAFF	TGTGCCAGCAGTTTATCGGTGTCCATGAACACTGAAGCTTTCTTT
.	16	TRBV5-1	.	TRBJ1-2	CASSLVLAPGPHGYTF	TGCGCCAGCAGCTTGGTGTTGGCCCCGGGCCCCCATGGCTACACCTTC
.	14	TRBV6-9	.	TRBJ1-2	CASSYTTASHGYTF	TGTGCCAGCAGTTACACGACAGCCTCCCATGGCTACACCTTC
TRBD2	15	TRBV6-1	few	TRBJ2-7	CASSPLRAGAREQYF	TGTGCCAGCAGCCCCTTGAGAGCGGGAGCGCGCGAGCAGTACTTC
.	13	TRBV28	many	TRBJ1-4	CASTQGDNEKLFF	TGTGCCAGCACCCAGGGCGACAATGAAAAACTGTTTTTT
.	13	TRBV5-1	many	TRBJ1-3	CASRQSSGNTIYF	TGTGCCAGCAGGCAATCCTCTGGAAACACCATATATTTT
.	14	TRBV7-9	few	TRBJ1-1	CASSSPPTGTEAFF	TGTGCCAGCAGCTCCCCTCCGACAGGTACTGAAGCTTTCTTT
.	12	TRBV7-6	few	TRBJ2-2	CASTPLAGELFF	TGTGCCAGCACCCCCCTAGCCGGGGAGCTGTTTTTT
TRBD1	13	TRBV27	few	TRBJ2-7	CASRGQGRHEQYF	TGTGCCAGCCGCGGACAGGGTCGACACGAGCAGTACTTC
.	11	TRBV28	many	TRBJ1-2	CASSLWEGYTF	TGTGCCAGCAGTTTATGGGAAGGCTACACCTTC
TRBD2	19	TRBV7-2	.	TRBJ2-1	CASSSPWTGGRARDNEQFF	TGTGCCAGCAGCTCTCCATGGACTGGCGGGAGGGCCCGGGACAATGAGCAGTTCTTC
.	13	TRBV29-1	few	TRBJ1-1	CSVEGGARTEAFF	TGCAGCGTTGAAGGGGGGGCGCGTACTGAAGCTTTCTTT
.	14	TRBV20-1	.	TRBJ1-6	CSAAPGRANSPLHF	TGCAGTGCTGCGCCGGGACGGGCTAATTCACCCCTCCACTTT
TRBD1	17	TRBV5-1	few	TRBJ2-3	CASSPSRGTGGSDTQYF	TGCGCCAGCTCACCTAGTCGCGGGACAGGGGGCTCAGATACGCAGTATTTT
.	15	TRBV11-2	many	TRBJ1-2	CASSLAAGSNYGYTF	TGTGCCAGCAGCTTAGCGGCAGGTTCTAACTATGGCTACACCTTC
TRBD1	16	TRBV5-1	many	TRBJ1-4	CASSGMTGEEDEKLFF	TGCGCCAGCAGCGGAATGACAGGGGAAGAAGATGAAAAACTGTTTTTT
.	12	TRBV25-1	.	TRBJ1-1	CASSEGRTQAFF	TGTGCCAGCAGCGAGGGTAGAACACAAGCTTTCTTT
TRBD1	17	TRBV6-2/TRBV6-3	few	TRBJ1-1	CASSSGGQGAGNTEAFF	TGTGCCAGCAGTTCTGGGGGACAGGGGGCTGGGAACACTGAAGCTTTCTTT